This record looks at one TCR beta chain sequence and its context. Assay used: immunoSEQ multiplex PCR; TCRdb lists only in-frame clones, some missing. This table has around 51,000 clones, 93% appearing once. Germline V gene data show CDR1 as SEHNR and CDR2 as FQNEAQ (reference sequence). V lost 4 bases, J lost 0 bases, and 16 bases lay in between. This CDR3 comprises 16 residues. These data originate in a study of T cell changes during pregnancy in multiple sclerosis. The J gene is TRBJ2-7, the V gene TRBV7-9; perhaps TRBD2 as D (6 bases). The sample was peripheral blood, taken in the second trimester of pregnancy. The clonotype originates from a female donor with multiple sclerosis, enrolled in a pregnancy study. CDR3 sequence (DNA): TGTGCCAGCAGCTCCGTAGCCGCGGGGAGCTCCTACGAGCAGTACTTC. Residues: CASSSVAAGSSYEQYF. Using reference TRBV7-9 and TRBJ2-7 for the parts outside the CDR3, the full variable domain is DTGVSQNPRHKITKRGQNVTFRCDPISEHNRLYWYRQTLGQGPEFLTYFQNEAQLEKSRLLSDRFSAERPKGSFSTLEIQRTEQGDSAMYLCASSSVAAGSSYEQYFGPGTRLTVT.